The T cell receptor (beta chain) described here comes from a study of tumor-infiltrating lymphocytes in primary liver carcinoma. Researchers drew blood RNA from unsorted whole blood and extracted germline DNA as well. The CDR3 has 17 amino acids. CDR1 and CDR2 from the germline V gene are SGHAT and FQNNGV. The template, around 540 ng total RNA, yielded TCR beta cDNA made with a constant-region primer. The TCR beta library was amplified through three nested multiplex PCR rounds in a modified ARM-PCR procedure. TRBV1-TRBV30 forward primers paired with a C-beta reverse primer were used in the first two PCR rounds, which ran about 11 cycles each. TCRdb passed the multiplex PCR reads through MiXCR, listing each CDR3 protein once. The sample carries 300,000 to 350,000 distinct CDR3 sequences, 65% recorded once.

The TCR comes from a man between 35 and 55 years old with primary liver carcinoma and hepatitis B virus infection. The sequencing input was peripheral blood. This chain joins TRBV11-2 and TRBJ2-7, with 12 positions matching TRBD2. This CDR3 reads CAGSPYRTSGVSYEQYF. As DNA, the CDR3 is TGTGCTGGCAGCCCCTATCGGACTAGCGGGGTGTCCTACGAGCAGTACTTC.